This T cell receptor (beta chain) was observed in a study of STAT3 mutations in large granular lymphocyte leukemia. Average productive template count per sample was some 44,000. Sequencing was performed with immunoSEQ multiplex PCR; in TCRdb, only in-frame clones are kept and a portion is missing. The sample lists around 3,000 clones, 50% to 80% occurring once. Study outcomes and limitations: Every T-cell large granular lymphocyte leukemia patient had at least one immunodominant TCR beta clonotype. In about 30% of the 18 patients, new TCR clonotypes emerged after therapy.

Notes on this clone: Its cognate antigen is unknown.

Sequenced sample: peripheral blood mononuclear cells. The TCR sequence derives from a man aged 55 to 70 with T-cell large granular lymphocyte leukemia. Some clones in this sample may be carry-over from other donors' samples.

The CDR3 nucleotides are TGTGCCAGCTCGAGCGACTCGAACACTGAAGCTTTCTTT. Protein product: CASSSDSNTEAFF. The chain carries TRBV18 and TRBJ1-1; D is unresolved. The germline V gene has CDR1 KGHSH and CDR2 LQKENI. This CDR3 comprises 13 residues. V gave up 6 bases and J gave up 1 base, with 9 bases separating them.